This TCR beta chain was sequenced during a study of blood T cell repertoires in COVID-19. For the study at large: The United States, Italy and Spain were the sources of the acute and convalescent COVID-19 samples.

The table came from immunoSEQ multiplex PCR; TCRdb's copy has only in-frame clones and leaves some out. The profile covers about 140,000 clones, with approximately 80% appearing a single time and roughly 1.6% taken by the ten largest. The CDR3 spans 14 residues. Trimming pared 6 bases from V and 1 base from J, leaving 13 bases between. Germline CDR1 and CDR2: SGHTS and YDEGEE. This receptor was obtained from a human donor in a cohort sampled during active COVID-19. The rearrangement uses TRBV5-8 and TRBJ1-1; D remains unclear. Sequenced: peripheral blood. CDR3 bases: TGTGCCAGCAACGGGGAAGGGAGGAACACTGAAGCTTTCTTT. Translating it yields CASNGEGRNTEAFF.